The 25 T cell receptor beta chains listed next were all sequenced from one sample in a study of blood T cell repertoires in COVID-19. The assay was immunoSEQ multiplex PCR, and TCRdb's table has in-frame clones only and misses some. The sample gives 45,000 to 60,000 clones, more than 65% of which show up once; 9.6% is in the top ten. Sequences were obtained from peripheral blood. The receptors derive from an elderly man with COVID-19, enrolled during active disease.

The CDR3 is CASRMGQGQETQYF. CDR3 in DNA: TGCGCCAGCAGAATGGGACAGGGGCAAGAGACCCAGTACTTC. J is TRBJ2-5 and V is TRBV5-1; 10 positions match TRBD1. Germline CDR1 is SGHRS and CDR2 is YFSETQ. J lost 2 bases, V lost 5 bases, and 3 bases had no gene match. This CDR3 is 14 amino acids long.

The table lists this clone with a count of one. The chain is built from TRBV6-2 or TRBV6-3 and TRBJ1-5; 8 nucleotides line up with TRBD1. The length of the CDR3 is 13 residues. J lost 5 bases, V lost 6 bases, and 3 bases had no gene match. CDR1 and CDR2 from the germline V gene are MNHEY and SVGEGT. CDR3 region: CASSLTGDQPQHF. The CDR3 DNA reads TGTGCCAGCAGCCTGACAGGGGATCAGCCCCAGCATTTT.

The genes are TRBV29-1 and TRBJ1-2; no clear D gene. The CDR3 has 13 amino acids. Looked up from germline, CDR1 is SQVTM and CDR2 is ANQGSEA. Trimming removed 3 bases from V and 5 bases from J, with 13 bases in between. This CDR3 reads CSVERGVGYGYTF. CDR3 coding DNA: TGCAGCGTTGAGAGAGGTGTTGGGTATGGCTACACCTTC.

The chain is built from TRBV6-5 and TRBJ1-5; D possibly corresponds to TRBD1 (5 bases). Germline loops: CDR1 MNHEY, CDR2 SVGAGI. Between the trimmed V and J ends, which lost 2 bases and 1 base, there was a span of 9 bases. This CDR3 spans 15 amino acids. CDR3 DNA sequence: TGTGCCAGCAGTTACCCGCAGGGAAGCAATCAGCCCCAGCATTTT. Its protein is CASSYPQGSNQPQHF.

The genes are TRBV5-4 and TRBJ2-3; unclear D gene. Trimming stripped 7 bases from V and 0 bases from J, with 12 bases between. The CDR3 runs 14 residues. Germline V gene lookup returns CDR1 SGHNT and CDR2 YYREEE (reference sequence). The CDR3, as DNA: TGTGCCAGCGGCCAGGAATTAAGCACAGATACGCAGTATTTT. Translation gives CASGQELSTDTQYF.

The count of this clone is one. V gene TRBV24-1 combines with J gene TRBJ1-1, with 11 bases identical to TRBD1. CDR1 and CDR2 from the germline V gene are KGHDR and SFDVKD. The CDR3 spans 17 residues. Trimming cost V 4 bases and J 7 bases; bases outside gene matches: 13. Here the CDR3 reads CATSEYRDRGWSCEAFF. CDR3 nucleotide sequence: TGTGCCACCAGTGAATACAGGGACAGGGGGTGGTCTTGTGAAGCTTTCTTT.

CDR3 sequence: CASSLADSYEQYV. The CDR3 DNA is TGTGCCAGCAGCTTAGCAGACAGCTACGAGCAGTACGTC. The chain joins TRBV7-6 to TRBJ2-7, with D perhaps matching TRBD1 (5 bases). Per the germline V gene, CDR1 is SGHVS and CDR2 is FNYEAQ. This CDR3 contains 13 residues. V lost 0 bases and J lost 3, with 6 bases in between.

The chain couples TRBV7-3 to TRBJ2-5; 12 bases agree with TRBD2. The CDR3 totals 15 residues. Trimming took 5 bases from V and 2 from J; bases not matched to a gene: 3. The V gene's germline CDR1 is SGHTA and CDR2 FQGTGA. The CDR3 DNA sequence: TGTGCCAGCAGCGATGGGACTAGCGGGCAAGAGACCCAGTACTTC. Amino acid sequence: CASSDGTSGQETQYF.

The chain uses TRBV19 and TRBJ1-2; 7 bases line up with TRBD1. The CDR3 extends over 14 amino acids. The V gene end was trimmed by 7 bases and the J gene end by 7 bases; junction bases not matched to a gene: 12. Germline CDR1 and CDR2: LNHDA and SQIVND (reference sequence). For the CDR3, the DNA is TGTGCCAGTAAAACTCGAGGGGGCGAGGTTGGCTACACCTTC. Its protein product is CASKTRGGEVGYTF.

This clone was counted a few times. The V gene is TRBV10-1, the J gene TRBJ1-2; D may be TRBD1 (6 bases). CDR3 size: 13 residues. Germline V gives CDR1 WNHNN, CDR2 SYGVQD (reference sequence). V lost 4 bases and J 1 base, leaving 7 bases between the germline ends. The CDR3 loop is CASSADSNYGYTF. As DNA, the CDR3 is TGCGCCAGCAGTGCGGACAGTAACTATGGCTACACCTTC.

This chain joins TRBV30 and TRBJ2-2, with 11 bases fitting TRBD2. Looked up from germline, CDR1 is GTSNPN and CDR2 is SVGIG (reference sequence). The CDR3 loop spans 15 amino acids. Trimming removed 0 bases from V and 4 bases from J; junction bases left unmatched: 1. CDR3 amino acids: CAWSVGTSGTGELFF. CDR3 in DNA: TGTGCCTGGAGTGTAGGGACTAGCGGCACCGGGGAGCTGTTTTTT.

CDR3 amino acids: CASSEGASPSTDTQYF. The CDR3 DNA sequence: TGCGCCAGCAGTGAGGGGGCTAGTCCTAGCACAGATACGCAGTATTTT. V usage is TRBV10-1 and J usage is TRBJ2-3; weak D call: TRBD1 (5 bases). The CDR3 consists of 16 residues. The germline V and J ends were trimmed by 2 bases and 0 bases, with 12 bases remaining between them. The germline V gene has CDR1 WNHNN and CDR2 SYGVQD (reference sequence).

The rearrangement links TRBV15 to TRBJ1-5, with D uncertain. The CDR3 runs 13 residues. Trimming took off 4 bases at V and 5 bases at J, with 9 bases between the two ends. Germline CDR1 and CDR2: LNHNV and YYDKDF (reference sequence). The CDR3 is CATSTRSDQPQHF. CDR3 sequence (DNA): TGTGCCACCAGCACCCGTTCGGATCAGCCCCAGCATTTT.

The rearrangement links TRBV28 to TRBJ2-3; TRBD2 might be the D (6 bases). Germline assignment: CDR1 MDHEN and CDR2 SYDVKM. Trimming removed 6 bases at V and 5 bases at J, with 15 bases between. The CDR3 length is 14 residues. The CDR3 DNA reads TGTGCCAGCAGGCCGGAGGGCCATCAAGATACGCAGTATTTT. This gives the protein CASRPEGHQDTQYF.

The chain is built from TRBV19 and TRBJ1-4; possibly TRBD1 for D (6 bases). With 6 bases removed from V and 6 bases from J, the gap between germline ends came to 17 bases. The CDR3 has 15 residues. Germline CDR1 reads LNHDA; CDR2 reads SQIVND (reference sequence). The CDR3 DNA is TGTGCCAGTAGCACATCTGGGGGCTATTATGAAAAACTGTTTTTT. Translating it yields CASSTSGGYYEKLFF. Complete variable domain (other parts from reference TRBV19 and TRBJ1-4): DGGITQSPKYLFRKEGQNVTLSCEQNLNHDAMYWYRQDPGQGLRLIYYSQIVNDFQKGDIAEGYSVSREKKESFPLTVTSAQKNPTAFYLCASSTSGGYYEKLFFGSGTQLSVL.

V and J are TRBV11-2 and TRBJ2-3, with 9 bases matching TRBD1. Unmatched junction bases numbered 9, after V lost 0 bases and J lost 5 bases. This CDR3 has 17 amino acids. Germline V gives CDR1 SGHAT, CDR2 FQNNGV. CDR3 bases: TGTGCCAGCAGCTTAGATCGTGGACAGGGGCGGAAAGATACGCAGTATTTT. It specifies CASSLDRGQGRKDTQYF.

The chain joins TRBV12-3 or TRBV12-4 to TRBJ1-1; the D is unclear. Trimming took 6 bases from V and 3 from J, leaving 11 bases between them. CDR3 length equals 13 residues. In nucleotides, the CDR3 is TGTGCCAGCAGCTCCAAAGGAGACACTGAAGCTTTCTTT. Translated: CASSSKGDTEAFF.

The rearrangement joins TRBV5-8 to TRBJ1-2; D is ambiguous. Germline V gene data show CDR1 as SGHTS and CDR2 as YDEGEE. The CDR3 is 10 residues long. With 2 bases removed from V and 8 bases from J, the gap between germline ends came to 4 bases. The CDR3, as DNA: TGTGCCAGCAGCTTCGGGGGCTACACCTTC. It is translated as CASSFGGYTF.

CDR3 sequence: CASRRQSEAFF. The DNA for the CDR3 is TGTGCCAGCAGAAGACAGTCTGAAGCTTTCTTT. The chain has TRBV6-5 and TRBJ1-1, with a weak D call TRBD1 (5 bases). Germline CDR1 reads MNHEY; CDR2 reads SVGAGI. The CDR3 consists of 11 residues. V was shortened by 6 bases and J by 6 bases, with 8 bases between the two germline ends.

The chain carries TRBV11-2 and TRBJ2-3, with D perhaps TRBD1 (5 bases). Germline CDR1 reads SGHAT; CDR2 reads FQNNGV. The CDR3 is made up of 14 amino acids. Trimming removed 3 bases at V and 4 bases at J, with 11 bases between. CDR3 coding DNA: TGTGCCAGCAGCTTGTCAGGGTTCGCAGATACGCAGTATTTT. It encodes CASSLSGFADTQYF.

The V gene is TRBV5-1, the J gene TRBJ1-2; D not certain. The CDR3 totals 13 residues. V was cut by 1 base and J by 4 bases, with 8 bases left in between. Germline V gene data show CDR1 as SGHRS and CDR2 as YFSETQ. CDR3 sequence (DNA): TGCGCCAGCAGCTTGAGATCCGGCTATGGCTACACCTTC. Residues: CASSLRSGYGYTF.

The chain links TRBV4-3 to TRBJ2-1; D perhaps matches TRBD1 (5 bases). CDR1 LGHNA and CDR2 YSLEER come from the germline V gene. The CDR3 length is 17 residues. Between the trimmed V and J ends, which lost 0 bases and 6 bases, there was a span of 18 bases. The CDR3 DNA sequence: TGCGCCAGCAGCCAAGATCTCATGGTGGGGCCTAGCAATGAGCAGTTCTTC. As protein: CASSQDLMVGPSNEQFF.

V usage is TRBV5-8 and J usage is TRBJ1-3; 7 positions match TRBD1. V dropped 4 bases and J dropped 0; count of bases not matched to a gene: 7. Germline lookup yields CDR1 SGHTS and CDR2 YDEGEE. This CDR3 is built from 16 residues. For the CDR3, the DNA is TGTGCCAGCAGCACGGACAGGCTCCTCTCTGGAAACACCATATATTTT. Protein product: CASSTDRLLSGNTIYF. Full variable domain (rest looked up from reference TRBV5-8 and TRBJ1-3): EAGVTQSPTHLIKTRGQQATLRCSPISGHTSVYWYQQALGLGLQFLLWYDEGEERNRGNFPPRFSGRQFPNYSSELNVNALELEDSALYLCASSTDRLLSGNTIYFGEGSWLTVV.

V is TRBV28 and J is TRBJ1-5; D possibly corresponds to TRBD1 (5 bases). The CDR3 totals 13 residues. The ends were cut back, 7 bases at V and 6 bases at J, with 13 bases in the middle. CDR1 MDHEN and CDR2 SYDVKM come from the germline V gene. This chain's CDR3 is CASITGGGQPQHF. The CDR3 DNA follows: TGTGCCAGCATCACCGGCGGGGGTCAGCCCCAGCATTTT. The full variable domain, in which reference TRBV28 and TRBJ1-5 provide the parts outside the CDR3, is DVKVTQSSRYLVKRTGEKVFLECVQDMDHENMFWYRQDPGLGLRLIYFSYDVKMKEKGDIPEGYSVSREKKERFSLILESASTNQTSMYLCASITGGGQPQHFGDGTRLSIL.

This clone was observed once. CDR3 sequence: CASNRLAGVERGNEQFF. CDR3 nucleotides: TGTGCCAGCAACAGACTAGCGGGAGTAGAAAGGGGCAATGAGCAGTTCTTC. The V and J genes are TRBV7-9 and TRBJ2-1; 12 bases match TRBD2. Trimming cost V 7 bases and J 6 bases; bases outside gene matches: 13. Per germline, CDR1 SEHNR and CDR2 FQNEAQ (reference sequence). This CDR3 spans 17 amino acids.